The T cell receptor beta chain under discussion was sequenced for a study of T cell responses to AZD1222 COVID-19 vaccine. Between the trimmed V and J ends, which lost 4 bases and 1 base, there was a span of 7 bases. The CDR3 runs 13 residues. Germline V gene data show CDR1 as MNHEY and CDR2 as SVGAGI. Assay used: immunoSEQ multiplex PCR; TCRdb lists only in-frame clones, some missing. The sample shows about 180,000 clones, about 90% of them seen only once. The source is an adult who received the AZD1222 COVID-19 vaccine. This material consisted of peripheral blood, taken 28 days after the second AZD1222 dose. The chain is built from TRBV6-5 and TRBJ1-1; the D is unclear. This chain's CDR3 is CASSLQKNTEAFF. The CDR3 bases are TGTGCCAGCAGTTTACAAAAGAACACTGAAGCTTTCTTT.